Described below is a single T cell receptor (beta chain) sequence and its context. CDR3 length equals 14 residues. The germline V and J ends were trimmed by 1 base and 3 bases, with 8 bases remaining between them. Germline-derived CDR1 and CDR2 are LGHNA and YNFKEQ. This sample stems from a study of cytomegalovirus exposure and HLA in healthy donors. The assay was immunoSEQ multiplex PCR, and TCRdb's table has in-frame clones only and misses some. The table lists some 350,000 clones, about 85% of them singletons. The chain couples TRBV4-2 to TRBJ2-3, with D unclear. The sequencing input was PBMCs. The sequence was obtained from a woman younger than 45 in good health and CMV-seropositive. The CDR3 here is CASSQGYETDTQYF. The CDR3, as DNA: TGTGCCAGCAGCCAAGGGTACGAGACAGATACGCAGTATTTT.